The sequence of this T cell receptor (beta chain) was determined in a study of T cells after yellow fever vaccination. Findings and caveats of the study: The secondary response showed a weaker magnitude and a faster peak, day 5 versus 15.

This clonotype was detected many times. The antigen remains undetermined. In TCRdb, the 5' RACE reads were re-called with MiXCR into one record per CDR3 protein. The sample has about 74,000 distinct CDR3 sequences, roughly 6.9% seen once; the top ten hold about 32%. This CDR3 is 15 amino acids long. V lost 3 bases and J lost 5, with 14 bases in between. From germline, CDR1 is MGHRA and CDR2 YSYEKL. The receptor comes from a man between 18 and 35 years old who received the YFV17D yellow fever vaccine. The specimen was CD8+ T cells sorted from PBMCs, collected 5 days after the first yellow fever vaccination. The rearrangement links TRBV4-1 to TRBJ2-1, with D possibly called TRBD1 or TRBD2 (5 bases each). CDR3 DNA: TGCGCCAGCAGCCAGATGCGGAGAGGGGACAATGAGCAGTTCTTC. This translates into CASSQMRRGDNEQFF.